This T cell receptor (beta chain) is drawn from a study of OX40 agonist ivuxolimab in advanced cancers. Across the study: Prior anti-PD-1, anti-PD-L1 or anti-CTLA-4 therapy was allowed; approximately 40% had some. Study observations and caveats: CD4+ and CD8+ T cells in blood underwent clonal expansion by week 6 at 0.1 to 3.0 mg/kg.

Regarding this clone: Its antigen is undetermined.

Sequencing used immunoSEQ multiplex PCR; TCRdb keeps in-frame clones, though not all of them. The profile shows over 60,000 clones, almost 90% of them singletons. The sampling schedule covered blood at baseline, cycle 4 day 1, and cycle 7 day 1. This CDR3 has 15 amino acids. With V trimmed by 6 bases and J by 4 bases, 11 bases remained unmatched. The germline V gene has CDR1 LNHDA and CDR2 SQIVND (reference sequence). Sequenced here: CD4+ or CD8+ T cells sorted from blood, sampled in a trial of the OX40 agonist ivuxolimab. This receptor was identified in an adult with an advanced solid tumor such as melanoma, head and neck, liver or kidney cancer. V is TRBV19 and J is TRBJ1-2; TRBD1 agrees at 7 bases. The CDR3 DNA reads as TGTGCCAGTAGCCACTACAGGGGCGATCGCTATGGCTACACCTTC. It yields the protein CASSHYRGDRYGYTF. Supplemented by reference TRBV19 and TRBJ1-2, the full variable domain reads DGGITQSPKYLFRKEGQNVTLSCEQNLNHDAMYWYRQDPGQGLRLIYYSQIVNDFQKGDIAEGYSVSREKKESFPLTVTSAQKNPTAFYLCASSHYRGDRYGYTFGSGTRLTVV.